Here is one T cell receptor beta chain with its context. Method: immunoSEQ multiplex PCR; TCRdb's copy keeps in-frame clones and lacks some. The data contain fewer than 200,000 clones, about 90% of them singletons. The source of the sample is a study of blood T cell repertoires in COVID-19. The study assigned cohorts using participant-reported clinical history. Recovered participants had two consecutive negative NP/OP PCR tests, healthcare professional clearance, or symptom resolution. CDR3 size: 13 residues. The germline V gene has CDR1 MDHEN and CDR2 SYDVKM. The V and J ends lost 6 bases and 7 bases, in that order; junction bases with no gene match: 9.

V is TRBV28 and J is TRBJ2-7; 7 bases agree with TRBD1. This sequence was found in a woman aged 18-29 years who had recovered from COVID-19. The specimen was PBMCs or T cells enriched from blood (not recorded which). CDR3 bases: TGTGCCAGCAGCCCAGGGGGAATCGGGGAGCAGTACTTC. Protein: CASSPGGIGEQYF.